This T cell receptor (beta chain) was observed in a study of blood T cells in healthy people across ages. This CDR3 spans 15 amino acids. CDR1 is SEHNR, CDR2 FQNEAQ, per germline (reference sequence). Trimming removed 5 bases from V and 4 bases from J, with 17 bases in between. This clonotype came up a few times. The second PCR ran about 6 to 12 cycles with a sample-barcoded 5' primer and J-beta primers. TCRdb re-derived calls from the 5' RACE reads in MiXCR, one entry per CDR3 protein. This repertoire shows around 1,000,000 distinct CDR3 sequences, more than 30% found once; its top ten account for around 12%.

The sequence was collected from a man younger than 30 in good health. Sequenced sample: blood. The chain recombines TRBV7-9 with TRBJ2-5, with D possibly TRBD2 on 5 matching bases. The DNA of the CDR3 is TGTGCCAGCAGCCTGAGGGAAAAAGAGGGAGAGACCCAGTACTTC. It yields the protein CASSLREKEGETQYF. The full variable domain, in which reference TRBV7-9 and TRBJ2-5 provide the parts outside the CDR3, is DTGVSQNPRHKITKRGQNVTFRCDPISEHNRLYWYRQTLGQGPEFLTYFQNEAQLEKSRLLSDRFSAERPKGSFSTLEIQRTEQGDSAMYLCASSLREKEGETQYFGPGTRLLVL.